What follows are 8 T cell receptor beta chains derived from one specimen sequenced in a study of T cell clonality in common variable immunodeficiency. Study-level results: Reportedly, TCR beta sequences from common variable immunodeficiency showed fewer deletions and N-nucleotide insertions.

TCRdb's copy holds only in-frame clones and misses some; the assay was immunoSEQ multiplex PCR. The profile covers fewer than 35,000 clones, none occurring a single time. These receptors lack a known antigen. Material for sequencing was peripheral blood mononuclear cells. These receptors were taken from a human donor with common variable immunodeficiency.

This clone was counted a few times. The DNA ends 3 residues before the CDR3 does, and the rest of the CDR3 is filled in from the germline J gene. The chain recombines TRBV7-3 with TRBJ2-1; the match to TRBD2 covers 8 bases. Germline V gene sequence: CDR1 SGHTA, CDR2 FQGTGA. This CDR3 has 15 residues. V shed 4 bases, J shed 4 bases, and the junction held 6 bases outside the gene matches. Partial CDR3 DNA: TGTGCCAGCAGCTCTGGGCGGGGGGAATACAATGAG. It yields the protein CASSSGRGEYNE. The CDR3 in its entirety is CASSSGRGEYNEQFF. The full variable domain, completed using reference TRBV7-3 and TRBJ2-1, is GAGVSQTPSNKVTEKGKYVELRCDPISGHTALYWYRQSLGQGPEFLIYFQGTGAADDSGLPNDRFFAVRPEGSVSTLKIQRTERGDSAVYLCASSSGRGEYNEQFFGPGTRLTVL.

This clone was seen at least ten times. Sequencing ends 3 residues short of the CDR3 end; the germline J gene provides the rest. The rearrangement uses TRBV2 and TRBJ1-1; D call uncertain. Trimming cost V 6 bases and J 2 bases, with 7 bases left between them. The CDR3 loop spans 12 amino acids. The germline V gene encodes CDR1 SNHLY and CDR2 FYNNEI. CDR3 residues: CASRQDNTEAFF. The CDR3 bases that were read are TGTGCCAGCAGGCAGGATAACACTGAA.

This clone turned up a few times. The read falls 3 residues short of the CDR3 end, and the missing part is taken from the germline J gene. V gene TRBV7-8 combines with J gene TRBJ1-1, with D possibly TRBD1 on 5 matching bases. This CDR3 contains 15 residues. V dropped 5 bases and J dropped 3 bases, with 16 bases sitting between them. The germline gives CDR1 SGHVS, CDR2 FQNEAQ. The CDR3 bases that were read are TGTGCCAGCAGCCCCGCTCAGGGAGGGGACACTGAA. It translates to CASSPAQGGDTE. The full CDR3 protein reads CASSPAQGGDTEAFF. Together with reference TRBV7-8 and TRBJ1-1, the CDR3 gives the full variable domain: GAGVSQSPRYKVAKRGQDVALRCDPISGHVSLFWYQQALGQGPEFLTYFQNEAQLDKSGLPSDRFFAERPEGSVSTLKIQRTQQEDSAVYLCASSPAQGGDTEAFFGQGTRLTVV.

This clone turned up a few times. The read comes to an end 3 residues before the CDR3 does, leaving the germline J gene to fill in the end. This chain links TRBV7-9 with TRBJ1-3; 8 bases match TRBD1. Germline CDR1 reads SEHNR; CDR2 reads FQNEAQ (reference sequence). The CDR3 is 15 amino acids. J gave up 4 bases and V 4 bases, and 6 bases lay outside the gene matches. CDR3 DNA (partial): TGTGCCAGCAGCTCAGTCAGGGGGCGCGGAAACACC. Translated: CASSSVRGRGNT. The entire CDR3 reads CASSSVRGRGNTIYF.

A few counts support this clone. The read stops 3 residues short of the end of the CDR3; the missing end is completed from the germline J gene. The chain links TRBV7-7 to TRBJ2-2, with 8 bases identical to TRBD1. Germline CDR1 SSHAT, CDR2 FNYEAQ (reference sequence). With 0 bases clipped from V and 0 bases from J, the junction kept 3 bases outside the gene matches. The CDR3 covers 17 residues. CDR3 DNA, as far as it was read: TGTGCCAGCAGCTTAGCGGCAGGGGGCGCGAACACCGGGGAG. It specifies CASSLAAGGANTGE. The CDR3 in full is CASSLAAGGANTGELFF.

This clone was observed a handful of times. The read terminates 3 residues before the CDR3 end, so the remaining end is supplied by the germline J gene. This rearrangement joins TRBV6-1 to TRBJ2-7; D is uncertain. This CDR3 region has 16 residues. The germline V and J ends were trimmed by 1 base and 1 base, with 14 bases remaining between them. Germline CDR1 reads MNHNS; CDR2 reads SASEGT. Partial CDR3 DNA: TGTGCCAGCAGTGAAGAAAAAAATTTAAGGTCCTACGAG. This sequence encodes CASSEEKNLRSYE. The CDR3 in its entirety is CASSEEKNLRSYEQYF.

Comment on this clone: The read terminates 3 residues ahead of where the CDR3 ends, so the germline J gene completes it. The chain is built from TRBV19 and TRBJ1-1; 7 nucleotides agree with TRBD1. Germline V gene lookup returns CDR1 LNHDA and CDR2 SQIVND (reference sequence). V lost 10 bases to trimming and J lost 1 base; unmatched junction nucleotides: 6. CDR3 size: 13 residues. The CDR3 protein is CATSTGKNTEAFF. The part of the CDR3 DNA that was read is TGTGCCACCTCGACAGGGAAGAACACTGAA.

A word on this clone: One end of the junction fails to match germline, which may point to a read error. Sequencing ends 3 residues short of the CDR3 end; the germline J gene provides the rest. The rearrangement joins TRBV20-1 to TRBJ1-1; D is ambiguous. Germline CDR1 DFQATT, CDR2 SNEGSKA (reference sequence). The CDR3 is 13 amino acids. The DNA read from the CDR3 is TGCGGTGCCGTAGCCGACCAGCGCACTGAA. This encodes CGAVADQRTE. The entire CDR3 reads CGAVADQRTEAFF.